The 3 T cell receptor beta chains below come from one sample, sequenced in a study of blood T cells in healthy people across ages. A second PCR, run for about 6 to 11 cycles, used a sample-barcoded 5' primer plus a J-beta primer mix. TCRdb recomputed calls from the 5' RACE reads with MiXCR, one row per CDR3 protein. The sample includes under 1,100,000 distinct CDR3 sequences, approximately 26% of them seen just once. The data also belong to a second study, concerning T cells of mothers and their children.

Sample: blood. The receptors shown here come from a girl aged 2-9 years in good health.

This clonotype was detected only a few times. This chain connects TRBV10-3 to TRBJ1-4; D gene unclear. Per germline, CDR1 ENHRY and CDR2 SYGVKD. This CDR3 comprises 15 residues. With 11 bases removed from V and 3 bases from J, the gap between germline ends came to 19 bases. Here the CDR3 DNA reads TGTGCCTCCCGGCGTGGGTTAGACCCTAATGAAAAACTGTTTTTT. As protein: CASRRGLDPNEKLFF.

This clonotype has only a few counts. The rearrangement uses TRBV9 and TRBJ2-2; unclear D gene. This CDR3 region has 13 residues. Germline V gene data show CDR1 as SGDLS and CDR2 as YYNGEE. Trimming cost V 7 bases and J 2 bases, with 9 bases left between them. CDR3 region: CASAVANTGELFF. The CDR3 bases are TGTGCCAGCGCCGTGGCCAACACCGGGGAGCTGTTTTTT.

This clonotype came up a few times. The rearrangement joins TRBV25-1 to TRBJ1-6; D might be TRBD1 (6 bases). The CDR3 length is 13 residues. The germline V gene has CDR1 MGHDK and CDR2 SYGVNS. Trimming left V 5 bases short and J 14 bases short, with 16 bases between. This chain's CDR3 is CASSWEDSNTLHF. The CDR3 DNA sequence: TGTGCCAGCAGTTGGGAGGACAGTAACACCCTCCACTTT. The complete variable domain, with remaining parts taken from reference TRBV25-1 and TRBJ1-6, reads EADIYQTPRYLVIGTGKKITLECSQTMGHDKMYWYQQDPGMELHLIHYSYGVNSTEKGDLSSESTVSRIRTEHFPLTLESARPSHTSQYLCASSWEDSNTLHFGNGTRLTVT.